This TCR beta chain was sequenced during a study of blood T cell repertoires in COVID-19. Study overall: Sites in the United States, Italy and Spain provided acute and convalescent COVID-19 samples. T cells, B-cell-depleted T cells, or PBMCs supplied cDNA or gDNA.

Original data processing: Estimation of nucleated cell counts relied on the amplification of reference gene primers. Profiling relied on immunoSEQ multiplex PCR, and the TCRdb table lists in-frame clones only, not all of them. Clone size and the V and J calls come from that table; the DNA yielded D and trimming. The data hold some 400,000 clones, with 90% observed a single time. The TCR comes from a man between 18 and 35 years old with active or convalescent COVID-19. Material: peripheral blood.

The CDR3 DNA is TGTGCCAGCAGCTGGGGGACAGACTACGAGCAGTACTTC. It specifies CASSWGTDYEQYF. The genes are TRBV11-3 and TRBJ2-7; 7 bases agree with TRBD1. V lost 4 bases and J lost 3; bases outside the gene matches: 3. This CDR3 has 13 residues. Germline CDR1 and CDR2: SGHNT and YENEEA.